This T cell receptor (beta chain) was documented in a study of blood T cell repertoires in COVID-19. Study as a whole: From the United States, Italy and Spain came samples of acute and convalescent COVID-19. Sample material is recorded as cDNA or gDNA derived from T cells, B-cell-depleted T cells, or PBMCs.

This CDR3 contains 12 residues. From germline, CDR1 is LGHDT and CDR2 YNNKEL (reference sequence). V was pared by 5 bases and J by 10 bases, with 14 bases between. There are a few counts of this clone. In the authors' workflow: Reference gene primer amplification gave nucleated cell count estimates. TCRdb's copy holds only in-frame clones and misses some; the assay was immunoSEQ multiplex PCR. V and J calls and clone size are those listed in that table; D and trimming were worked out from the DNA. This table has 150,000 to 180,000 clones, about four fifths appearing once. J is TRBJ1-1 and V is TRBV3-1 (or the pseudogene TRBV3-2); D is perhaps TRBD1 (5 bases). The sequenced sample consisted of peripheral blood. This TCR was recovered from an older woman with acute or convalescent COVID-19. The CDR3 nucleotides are TGTGCCAGCAGCTTGGGGGAGGGGTCAGCTTTCTTT. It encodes CASSLGEGSAFF.